Listed below are T cell receptor beta chains from one sample, sequenced in a study of molecular identifiers for immune sequencing clone quantification. MiXCR was run by TCRdb on the PCR reads, yielding one entry per CDR3 protein. The sample includes approximately 670,000 distinct CDR3 sequences, 20% of them seen just once. Sequencing was done on a sample of naive CD8+ T cells from blood, with Jurkat cell RNA spiked in. These receptors all stem from a human donor in good health. Some libraries in this study had Jurkat cell RNA spiked in. Both conserved end residues are part of each CDR3. D genes are given only for firm matches. The size of a clone is reported for some rows only, either as once, few or many, or as a class for expanded clones.

size: many
J: TRBJ2-1
V: TRBV7-3
D: TRBD2
DNA: TGTGCCAGCAGCCCCGGGACTACCTCCTACAATGAGCAGTTCTTC
CDR3: CASSPGTTSYNEQFF

size: many
J: TRBJ2-3
V: TRBV12-5
D: -
DNA: TGTGCTAGTGGTTTGGCAGTTCGGACAGATACGCAGTATTTT
CDR3: CASGLAVRTDTQYF

size: -
J: TRBJ2-3
V: TRBV27
D: -
DNA: TGTGCCAGCAGAACTCCCGCCTTCTCAGATGCGCAGTATTTT
CDR3: CASRTPAFSDAQYF

size: few
J: TRBJ1-5
V: TRBV21-1
D: -
DNA: TGTCCCAGCAGCAAAGCCCAGGACATCTGGGTTAATCAGCCCCAGCATTTT
CDR3: CPSSKAQDIWVNQPQHF

size: many
J: TRBJ1-5
V: TRBV5-6
D: -
DNA: TGTGCCAGCAGCTTGTCGGGACACCGGGCGCAGCCCCAGCATTTT
CDR3: CASSLSGHRAQPQHF

size: many
J: TRBJ2-3
V: TRBV28
D: TRBD2
DNA: TGTGCCAGCACACTAGCGGGAGAGGCAGATACGCAGTATTTT
CDR3: CASTLAGEADTQYF

size: once
J: TRBJ2-1
V: TRBV12-3/TRBV12-4
D: -
DNA: TGTGCCAGCGGTTTTTGGGGACGGCGGGACAATGAGCAGTTCTTC
CDR3: CASGFWGRRDNEQFF

size: many
J: TRBJ2-5
V: TRBV7-6
D: -
DNA: TGTGCCAGCAGCCTACTCCGGGACAAGCCCCAAGAGACCCAGTACTTC
CDR3: CASSLLRDKPQETQYF

size: many
J: TRBJ1-5
V: TRBV5-1
D: -
DNA: TGCGCCAGCAGCTTGGTAGAGGCTGGGCGGAGCAATCAGCCCCAGCATTTT
CDR3: CASSLVEAGRSNQPQHF

size: many
J: TRBJ2-2
V: TRBV27
D: -
DNA: TGTGCAGCTAAGGGGGGCTTGGACACCGGGGAGCTGTTTTTT
CDR3: CAAKGGLDTGELFF

size: -
J: TRBJ1-3
V: TRBV28
D: -
DNA: TGTGCCAGCAGTGCCGAGGGGGGAAACGCCATATATTTT
CDR3: CASSAEGGNAIYF

size: many
J: TRBJ1-2
V: TRBV19
D: -
DNA: TGTGCCAGCCGTCCCGGCTACTATGGCTACACCTTC
CDR3: CASRPGYYGYTF

size: many
J: TRBJ2-5
V: TRBV5-4
D: TRBD2
DNA: TGTGCCAGCAGCTTGGGGAGCCTAGCGGGGCAAGAGACCCAGTACTTC
CDR3: CASSLGSLAGQETQYF

size: many
J: TRBJ1-5
V: TRBV24-1
D: TRBD1
DNA: TGTGCCACCAGCTTACAGGGGGCGACCCAGCCCCAGCATTTT
CDR3: CATSLQGATQPQHF

size: -
J: TRBJ2-1
V: TRBV14
D: -
DNA: TGTGCCAGCAGCCAAGACGTGCACGGCACCTACAATGAGCAGTTCTTC
CDR3: CASSQDVHGTYNEQFF

size: few
J: TRBJ2-2
V: TRBV20-1
D: TRBD2
DNA: TGCAGTGCCGGGACTAGCGGGAACCGGGAGCTGTTTTTT
CDR3: CSAGTSGNRELFF

size: many
J: TRBJ1-5
V: TRBV18
D: TRBD1
DNA: TGTGCCAGCTCACCCCTAATGCCCAGGGGGGATCAGCCCCAGCATTTT
CDR3: CASSPLMPRGDQPQHF

size: many
J: TRBJ1-1
V: TRBV4-3
D: TRBD1
DNA: TGCGCCAGCAGCCAAGGAGACCGACAGGGGGACTTGAACACTGAAGCTTTCTTT
CDR3: CASSQGDRQGDLNTEAFF

size: -
J: TRBJ2-1
V: TRBV4-3
D: -
DNA: TGCGCCAGCAGCCAAGATTTAAGGCAGAGCTCCTACAATGAGCAGTTCTTC
CDR3: CASSQDLRQSSYNEQFF

size: many
J: TRBJ2-5
V: TRBV20-1
D: -
DNA: TGCAGTGCTAGACAGGGGGGGGTAGAGACCCAGTACTTC
CDR3: CSARQGGVETQYF

size: many
J: TRBJ1-1
V: TRBV30
D: TRBD1
DNA: TGTGCCTGGAGGAGAGCAAGGACAGGGTCCAAGGGGGCTGAAGCTTTCTTT
CDR3: CAWRRARTGSKGAEAFF

size: many
J: TRBJ2-7
V: TRBV15
D: -
DNA: TGTGCCACCAGCAGAACGGACGGCTACTCCTACGAGCAGTACTTC
CDR3: CATSRTDGYSYEQYF

size: many
J: TRBJ1-1
V: TRBV6-2/TRBV6-3
D: -
DNA: TGTGCCAGCAGTAGGGGGGCCGGCACTGAAGCTTTCTTT
CDR3: CASSRGAGTEAFF

size: many
J: TRBJ2-7
V: TRBV5-1
D: -
DNA: TGCGCCAGCAGCCGTATAACATCCGAATATCGCGAGCAGTACTTC
CDR3: CASSRITSEYREQYF

size: few
J: TRBJ1-4
V: TRBV13
D: -
DNA: TGTGCCAGCAGCTTAGGCTTGGGTTGGTCTAATGAAAAACTGTTTTTT
CDR3: CASSLGLGWSNEKLFF

size: -
J: TRBJ2-7
V: TRBV27
D: TRBD1
DNA: TGTGCCAGCACCCTAACAGGGGCCGCAGCTTACGAGCAGTACTTC
CDR3: CASTLTGAAAYEQYF

size: many
J: TRBJ2-3
V: TRBV25-1
D: -
DNA: TGTGCCAGCCGGGGGGCGGGAGTAGGGCCGGATACGCAGTATTTT
CDR3: CASRGAGVGPDTQYF

size: many
J: TRBJ2-3
V: TRBV19
D: TRBD1
DNA: TGTGCCAGTAGCCCTGGGACAGGGGAAGATACGCAGTATTTT
CDR3: CASSPGTGEDTQYF

size: many
J: TRBJ2-1
V: TRBV20-1
D: TRBD2
DNA: TGCAGTGCTAGAGATTGGACTAGCGGGAATGTGGAGCAGTTCTTC
CDR3: CSARDWTSGNVEQFF

size: many
J: TRBJ2-7
V: TRBV7-2
D: TRBD2
DNA: TGTGCCAGCAGCTCGGGACTAGCGGGCCACTACGAGCAGTACTTC
CDR3: CASSSGLAGHYEQYF

size: -
J: TRBJ2-1
V: TRBV7-9
D: TRBD2
DNA: TGTGCCAGCAGCCCCCCTAGCGGAGCGAAATACAATGAGCAGTTCTTC
CDR3: CASSPPSGAKYNEQFF

size: few
J: TRBJ2-7
V: TRBV30
D: -
DNA: TGTGCCTGGAGCGACGCGGGTTATGGTTACGAGCAGTACTTC
CDR3: CAWSDAGYGYEQYF

size: many
J: TRBJ2-7
V: TRBV6-6
D: -
DNA: TGTGCCAGCAAGGAGGATAGCGGTTACGAGCAGTACTTC
CDR3: CASKEDSGYEQYF

size: many
J: TRBJ2-4
V: TRBV12-3/TRBV12-4
D: TRBD1
DNA: TGTGCCAGCCAGGGGACAGCTGTTACATATGGAAACATTCAGTACTTC
CDR3: CASQGTAVTYGNIQYF

size: -
J: TRBJ2-1
V: TRBV6-2/TRBV6-3
D: -
DNA: TGTGCCAGCAGTTTTGAGGGGCCGCGCAATGAGCAGTTCTTC
CDR3: CASSFEGPRNEQFF

size: many
J: TRBJ1-2
V: TRBV13
D: -
DNA: TGTGCCAGCAGCCTTGGTCAGTCTGACGGCGGCTACACCTTC
CDR3: CASSLGQSDGGYTF

size: -
J: TRBJ2-3
V: TRBV4-1
D: TRBD2
DNA: TGCGCCAGCGGACATACTAGCGGAACCGGGGCCCCAGATACGCAGTATTTT
CDR3: CASGHTSGTGAPDTQYF

size: -
J: TRBJ2-5
V: TRBV2
D: -
DNA: TGTGCCAGCACTAGTAGCAACCAAGAGACCCAGTACTTC
CDR3: CASTSSNQETQYF

size: many
J: TRBJ1-2
V: TRBV4-3
D: -
DNA: TGCGCCAGCAGCCAAGATCTGGGGAGCTATGGCTACACCTTC
CDR3: CASSQDLGSYGYTF

size: -
J: TRBJ1-2
V: TRBV12-5
D: -
DNA: TGTGCTAGTGGTTTGGTAGCACAGGATGGCTACACCTTC
CDR3: CASGLVAQDGYTF

size: -
J: TRBJ2-5
V: TRBV13
D: TRBD2
DNA: TGTGCCAGCAGCTCCCGACTAGCGGGGGCTCGGTGGGAAGAGACCCAGTACTTC
CDR3: CASSSRLAGARWEETQYF

size: many
J: TRBJ2-5
V: TRBV7-9
D: TRBD1
DNA: TGTGCCAGCAGCCCATGGGGGACAGGGGAAGAGACCCAGTACTTC
CDR3: CASSPWGTGEETQYF

size: -
J: TRBJ2-2
V: TRBV7-2
D: -
DNA: TGTGCCAGCAGCTTAGGGACTACAAACACCGGGGAGCTGTCTTTT
CDR3: CASSLGTTNTGELSF

size: many
J: TRBJ2-3
V: TRBV5-1
D: TRBD2
DNA: TGCGCCAGCAGCTTGTTCTTTGGACTAGCGGGAGCGGCAGATACGCAGTATTTT
CDR3: CASSLFFGLAGAADTQYF

size: many
J: TRBJ1-3
V: TRBV29-1
D: -
DNA: TGCAGCGTTGAAGACTTTGGAAACACCATATATTTT
CDR3: CSVEDFGNTIYF

size: many
J: TRBJ2-4
V: TRBV7-9
D: -
DNA: TGTGCCAGCAGCCAAACCGCCCCGAGACCGGGGCCGACCAAAAACATTCAGTACTTC
CDR3: CASSQTAPRPGPTKNIQYF

size: -
J: TRBJ2-7
V: TRBV6-5
D: TRBD2
DNA: TGTGCCAGCAGACTTAGCGGGGGGATCTCCTACGAGCAGTACTTC
CDR3: CASRLSGGISYEQYF

size: few
J: TRBJ2-1
V: TRBV2
D: TRBD2
DNA: TGTGCCAGCAGTGATACTAGCGGGGGGGCCAATGAGCAGTTCTTC
CDR3: CASSDTSGGANEQFF

size: few
J: TRBJ2-1
V: TRBV19
D: -
DNA: TGTGCCAGTAGTATATTTTCAGGCAATGAGCAGTTCTTC
CDR3: CASSIFSGNEQFF

size: many
J: TRBJ2-7
V: TRBV7-9
D: TRBD1
DNA: TGTGCCAGCAGCCGGACAGGAACCTACGAGCAGTACTTC
CDR3: CASSRTGTYEQYF

size: few
J: TRBJ2-2
V: TRBV7-9
D: TRBD1
DNA: TGTGCCAGCAGCCCAGGACAGGCGAACACCGGGGAGCTGTTTTTT
CDR3: CASSPGQANTGELFF